This entry lists 4 T cell receptor beta chains sequenced from one sample in a study of blood T cells in healthy people across ages. Primed by a sample-barcoded 5' primer and a J-beta primer mix, a second PCR proceeded for roughly 7 to 11 cycles. TCRdb re-analysed the 5' RACE reads in MiXCR, keeping a single row per CDR3 protein. The sample has about 620,000 distinct CDR3 sequences; roughly half are singletons. Sequences were obtained from blood. The receptors come from a woman over 75 in good health.

The gene calls are TRBV6-5 and TRBJ2-1; D unresolved. The CDR3 consists of 13 residues. Germline V lookup: CDR1 MNHEY, CDR2 SVGAGI. With 6 bases removed from V and 9 bases from J, the gap between germline ends came to 15 bases. The CDR3 reads CASRLDPNREQFF. In DNA, the CDR3 is TGTGCCAGCAGACTCGATCCCAACCGTGAGCAGTTCTTC.

The table lists this clonotype with many counts. V is TRBV20-1 and J is TRBJ2-7; 10 bases are a match to TRBD2. J gave up 3 bases and V 5 bases, and 7 bases lay outside the gene matches. This CDR3 contains 14 residues. Germline CDR1 is DFQATT and CDR2 is SNEGSKA (reference sequence). The CDR3 DNA sequence: TGCAGTGCTGGGCTAGCGGGAGTTAACTACGAGCAGTACTTC. Protein sequence: CSAGLAGVNYEQYF.

This clonotype showed up many times. The rearrangement uses TRBV20-1 and TRBJ2-1, with 8 bases matching TRBD2. Germline V CDR1 and CDR2: DFQATT, SNEGSKA (reference sequence). J gave up 12 bases and V 6 bases, and 13 bases lay outside the gene matches. The CDR3 totals 13 residues. CDR3 in DNA: TGCAGTGCCGCTAGCCCTTTAGCGGGAACGCAGTTCTTC. Its translation is CSAASPLAGTQFF.

The chain employs TRBV5-6 and TRBJ1-5; possible D gene TRBD1, 6 bases. CDR1 is SGHDT, CDR2 YYEEEE, per germline. The CDR3 is made up of 14 amino acids. Trimming removed 4 bases from V and 3 bases from J, with 11 bases in between. This CDR3 reads CASSRQDFNQPQHF. The CDR3 nucleotides are TGTGCCAGCAGCCGACAGGACTTCAATCAGCCCCAGCATTTT.